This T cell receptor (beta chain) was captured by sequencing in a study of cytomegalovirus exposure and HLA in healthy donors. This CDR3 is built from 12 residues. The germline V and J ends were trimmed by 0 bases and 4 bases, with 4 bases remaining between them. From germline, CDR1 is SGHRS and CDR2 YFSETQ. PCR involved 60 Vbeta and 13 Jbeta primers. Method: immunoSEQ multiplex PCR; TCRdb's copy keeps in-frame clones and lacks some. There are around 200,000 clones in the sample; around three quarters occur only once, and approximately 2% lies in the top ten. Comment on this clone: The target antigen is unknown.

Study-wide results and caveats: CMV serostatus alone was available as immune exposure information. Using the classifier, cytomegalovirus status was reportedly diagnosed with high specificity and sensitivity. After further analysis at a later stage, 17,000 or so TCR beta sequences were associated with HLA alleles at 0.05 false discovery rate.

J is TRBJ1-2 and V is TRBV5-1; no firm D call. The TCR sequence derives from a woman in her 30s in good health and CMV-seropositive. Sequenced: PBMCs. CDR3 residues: CASSLDSYGYTF. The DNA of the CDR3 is TGCGCCAGCAGCTTGGACAGCTATGGCTACACCTTC.